This T cell receptor (beta chain) is drawn from a study of blood T cells in healthy people across ages (dated by TCRdb to 2015 to 2017). Broadly, across the study: In model experiments, template switching captured roughly one uniquely barcoded TCR beta cDNA molecule for every two T cells. Using the same blood draw, the study looked at two additional independent replicas of 1 million unique cDNA reads for two donors, one aged 18 to 30 and the other aged 80 or older. Donors were grouped into four age groups: young (average 16 years), middle-aged (about 40), aged (around 60) and long-lived (around 80). To track age-related changes in TCR beta repertoire diversity, the study relied on deep sequencing normalized with unique cDNA molecular identifiers. Paper-wide results and their limitations: As age increased, observed TCR beta diversity per million T cells dropped in a roughly linear way, and a significant reduction was already evident by age roughly 36. Conclusive comparison of naive and antigen-experienced compartments was prevented by the profiling of bulk unsorted PBMCs. Estimates of total diversity based on one million sequenced T cells were regarded as lower bounds and as underestimates. There was a strong correlation between observed TCR beta diversity and the percentage of naive T cells measured by flow cytometry. Because donor CMV infection status was unknown, age-related changes in expanded clonotypes were potentially confounded. Compared with the aged group, the long-lived group had more naive CD4+ T cells, fewer expanded clones and increased TCR diversity, suggesting age selection.

The donors were roughly 39 Caucasian individuals from Russia, aged 6 to 90 years, who were systemically healthy. Each donor gave ten milliliters of peripheral blood, collected into EDTA-treated Vacutainer tubes. Ficoll-Paque density-gradient centrifugation was used to isolate PBMCs, with at least 6 million obtained per sample. Total RNA was extracted from PBMCs with Trizol reagent, with at least 5 micrograms obtained per sample. The percentages of naive CD45RAhigh/CD27high T cells were determined by flow cytometry on a PBMC aliquot from every donor. The library was made by 5' RACE. The listed sequencing device is Illumina HiSeq 2500. A second PCR of about 6 to 11 cycles was run with a J-beta primer mix and a sample-barcoded 5' primer. A template-switch 5' adaptor carrying 12 random nucleotides introduced a unique molecular identifier onto each TCR beta cDNA molecule. Each sample yielded at least 3 million CDR3-containing paired-end reads. First-strand cDNA synthesis was performed from all RNA using the Mint cDNA synthesis kit, with priming by a TRBC-specific oligonucleotide. Following uracil-DNA glycosylase treatment, a first 18-cycle PCR with universal primers M1SS and BC2_uni_R was performed on all cDNA. In the paper's pipeline: Each sample was normalized by randomly selecting 1 million high-quality reads, each carrying a distinct molecular identifier. Instead of being binned into consensus sequences, reads with shared molecular identifiers were discarded. CDR3 identification, clonotype clustering and error correction used MiTCR with a Q25 quality threshold and the strictest error-elimination algorithm. A nonparametric unseen species model using Euler transformation provided a lower-bound estimate of total TCR beta diversity. TCRdb reprocessed the public reads (quality trimming at Q25 with fastp, clone calling with MiXCR) and kept in-frame beta chains. Entries that share a CDR3 protein sequence are merged under the most common genes and DNA. The V and J calls shown here were made by TCRdb, not taken from the authors' results. This sample holds 760,000 or so distinct CDR3 sequences; 25% were observed only once. 9.4% of the sample belongs to the ten largest clones.

The CDR3 sequence holds 15 residues, the cysteine and phenylalanine included. Left in the record is the CDR3 DNA by itself, 45 bases read in frame from the first base. The germline V gene (reference sequence) provides CDR1 LNHNV and CDR2 YYDKDF. V loses 6 bases of germline sequence and J loses 5 bases, and the interval between the two ends is 16 bases. The table lists this clonotype with a count of one. Its specific antigen is unknown. Nothing much larger sits one base from this clone, and base qualities are not available. The sample was also linked to a second study, of T cells of mothers and their children. Per that second paper: Nine systemically healthy Caucasian individuals served as donors, namely three mothers together with their six children. cDNA synthesis consumed the entire amount of extracted RNA, loaded at roughly 1.5 ug RNA in each 15 ul reaction. In the second PCR, the M1S primer introduced both the sample barcodes and 2-4 random nucleotides. Over 10 million TCR beta CDR3 reads came from each mother, compared with roughly 2.8 million reads from each child. In both related and unrelated pairs, thymic selection shapes the output of TCR recombination in a similar way, with inherited differences having only a minor effect. Normalized repertoire overlap in related mother-child pairs was always slightly higher than in unrelated mother-child pairs, but the difference was never significant. Persistent microchimeric T cell clones were not detected, at a sensitivity of around 100 clones per million clonotypes. In the study, deep NGS was used to compare the TCR beta repertoires of mothers and children, and features distinguishing related mother-child pairs from unrelated individuals were sought. On average, the children were about 12 +/- 4 years old, while the mothers were 40 +/- 4 years old. After adapters were ligated using NEBNext reagents, the libraries underwent 100+100 nt paired-end sequencing on an Illumina HiSeq 2000. To prevent cross-contamination, the mother and child libraries were prepared one month apart and sequenced in separate runs. For each donor, somewhere between roughly 450,000 and 2,200,000 distinct TCR beta clonotypes were identified. Naive TCR beta clonotypes were estimated from low-frequency clonotypes matched to each donor's FACS-determined naive share, without sorting.

This TCR derives from a boy younger than 18 in good health. Sequenced sample: blood. The rearranged segments are TRBV15 and TRBJ1-4; the D gene cannot be resolved reliably. The CDR3 reads as follows: CATSSSGFENEKLFF. At the DNA level, the sequence is TGTGCCACCAGTAGTTCCGGGTTCGAAAATGAAAAACTGTTTTTT.